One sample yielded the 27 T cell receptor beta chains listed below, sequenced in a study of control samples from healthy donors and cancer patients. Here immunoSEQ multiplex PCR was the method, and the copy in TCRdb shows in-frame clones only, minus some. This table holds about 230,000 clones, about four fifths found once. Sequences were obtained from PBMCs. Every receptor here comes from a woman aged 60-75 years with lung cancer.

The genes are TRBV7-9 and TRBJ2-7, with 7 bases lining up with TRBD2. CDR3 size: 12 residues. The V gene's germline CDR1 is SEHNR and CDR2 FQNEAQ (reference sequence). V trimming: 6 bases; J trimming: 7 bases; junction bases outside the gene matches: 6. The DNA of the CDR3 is TGTGCCAGCAGTAAACTCGGGGGGGAGCAGTACTTC. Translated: CASSKLGGEQYF.

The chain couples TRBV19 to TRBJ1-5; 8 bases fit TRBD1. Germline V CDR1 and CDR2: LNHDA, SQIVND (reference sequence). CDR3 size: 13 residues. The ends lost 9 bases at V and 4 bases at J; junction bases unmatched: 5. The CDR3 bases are TGTGCCAGCGGGACAGGAAAAAATCAGCCCCAGCATTTT. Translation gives CASGTGKNQPQHF.

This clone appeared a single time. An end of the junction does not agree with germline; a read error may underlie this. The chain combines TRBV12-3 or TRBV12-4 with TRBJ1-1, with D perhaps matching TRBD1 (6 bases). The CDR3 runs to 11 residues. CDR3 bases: TGTGCCGGCAGAGGACAGCTTGAAGCTTTCTTT. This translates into CAGRGQLEAFF.

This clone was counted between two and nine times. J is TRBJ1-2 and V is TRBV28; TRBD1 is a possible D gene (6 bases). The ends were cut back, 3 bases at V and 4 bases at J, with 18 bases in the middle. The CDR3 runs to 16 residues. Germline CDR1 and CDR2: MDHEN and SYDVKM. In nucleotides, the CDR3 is TGTGCCAGCAGTTTCGGGGGGGCTAGGAAGTCCTATGGCTACACCTTC. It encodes CASSFGGARKSYGYTF.

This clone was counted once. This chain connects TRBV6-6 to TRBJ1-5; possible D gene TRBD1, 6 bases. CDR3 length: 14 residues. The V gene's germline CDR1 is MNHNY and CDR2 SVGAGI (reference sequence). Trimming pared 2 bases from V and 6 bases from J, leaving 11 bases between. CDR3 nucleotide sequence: TGTGCCAGCAGTTACCGACCAGGGGCTCAGCCCCAGCATTTT. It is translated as CASSYRPGAQPQHF.

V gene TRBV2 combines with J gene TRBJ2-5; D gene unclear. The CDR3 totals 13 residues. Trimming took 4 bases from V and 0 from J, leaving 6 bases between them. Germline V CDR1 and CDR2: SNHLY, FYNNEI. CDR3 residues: CASSGADQETQYF. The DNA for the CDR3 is TGTGCCAGCAGTGGGGCGGACCAAGAGACCCAGTACTTC.

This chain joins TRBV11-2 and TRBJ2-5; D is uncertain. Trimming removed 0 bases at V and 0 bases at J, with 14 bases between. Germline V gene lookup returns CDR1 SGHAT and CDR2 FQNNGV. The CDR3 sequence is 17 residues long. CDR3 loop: CASSLDVRRLHQETQYF. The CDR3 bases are TGTGCCAGCAGCTTAGACGTGCGGCGGCTCCACCAAGAGACCCAGTACTTC.

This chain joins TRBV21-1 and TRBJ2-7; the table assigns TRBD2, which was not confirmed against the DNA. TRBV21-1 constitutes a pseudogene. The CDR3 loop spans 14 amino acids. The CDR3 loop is CASSKNRYAYEQYF. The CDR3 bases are TGTGCCAGCAGCAAAAATCGCTACGCCTACGAGCAGTACTTC.

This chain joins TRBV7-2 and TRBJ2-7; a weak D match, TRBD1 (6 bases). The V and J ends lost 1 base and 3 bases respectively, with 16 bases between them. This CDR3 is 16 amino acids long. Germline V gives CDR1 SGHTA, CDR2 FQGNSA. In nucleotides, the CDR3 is TGTGCCAGCAGCTTAGGGGGCCCGACAGGTAGCTACGAGCAGTACTTC. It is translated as CASSLGGPTGSYEQYF.

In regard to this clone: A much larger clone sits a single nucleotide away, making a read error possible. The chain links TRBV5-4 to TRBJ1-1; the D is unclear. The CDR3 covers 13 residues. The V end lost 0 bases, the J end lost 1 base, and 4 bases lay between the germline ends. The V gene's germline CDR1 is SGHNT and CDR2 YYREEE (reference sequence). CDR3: CASSLEGNTEAFF. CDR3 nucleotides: TGTGCCAGCAGCTTGGAGGGGAACACTGAAGCTTTCTTT.

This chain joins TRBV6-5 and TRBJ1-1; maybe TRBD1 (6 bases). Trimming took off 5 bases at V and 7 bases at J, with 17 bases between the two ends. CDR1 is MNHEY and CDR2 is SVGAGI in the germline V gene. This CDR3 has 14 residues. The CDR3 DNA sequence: TGTGCCAGCAGTCCTGGACAGACCGGGGTTGAAGCTTTCTTT. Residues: CASSPGQTGVEAFF.

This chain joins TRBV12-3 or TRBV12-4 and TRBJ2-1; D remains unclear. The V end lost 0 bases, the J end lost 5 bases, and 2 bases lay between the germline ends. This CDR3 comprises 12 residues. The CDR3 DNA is TGTGCCAGCAGTTTAGCCAACAATGAGCAGTTCTTC. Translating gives CASSLANNEQFF.

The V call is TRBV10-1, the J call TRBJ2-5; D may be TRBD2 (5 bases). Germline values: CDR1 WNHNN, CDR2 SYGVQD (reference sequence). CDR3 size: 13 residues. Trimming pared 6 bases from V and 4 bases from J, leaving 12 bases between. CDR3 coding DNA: TGCGCCAGCAGCGGGGTGCCGGGAGAGACCCAGTACTTC. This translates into CASSGVPGETQYF.

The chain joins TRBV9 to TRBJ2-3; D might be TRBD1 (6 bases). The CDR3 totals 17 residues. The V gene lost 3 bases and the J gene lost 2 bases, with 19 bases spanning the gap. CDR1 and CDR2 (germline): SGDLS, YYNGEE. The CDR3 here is CASSEKQGSTSTDTQYF. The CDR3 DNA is TGTGCCAGCAGCGAGAAACAGGGCTCGACCTCCACAGATACGCAGTATTTT.

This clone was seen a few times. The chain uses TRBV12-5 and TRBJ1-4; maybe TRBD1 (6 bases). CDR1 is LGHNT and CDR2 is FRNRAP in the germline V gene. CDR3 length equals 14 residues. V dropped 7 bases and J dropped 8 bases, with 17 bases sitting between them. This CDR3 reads CASAPTGRKEKLFF. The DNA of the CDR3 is TGTGCTAGTGCCCCTACAGGGCGGAAGGAAAAACTGTTTTTT.

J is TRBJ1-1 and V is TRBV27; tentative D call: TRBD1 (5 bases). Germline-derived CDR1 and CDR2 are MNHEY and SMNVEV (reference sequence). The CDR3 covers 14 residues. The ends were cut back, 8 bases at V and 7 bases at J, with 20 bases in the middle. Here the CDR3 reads CASCKDGGLGEAFF. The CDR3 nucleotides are TGTGCCAGCTGTAAGGATGGGGGTTTGGGTGAAGCTTTCTTT.

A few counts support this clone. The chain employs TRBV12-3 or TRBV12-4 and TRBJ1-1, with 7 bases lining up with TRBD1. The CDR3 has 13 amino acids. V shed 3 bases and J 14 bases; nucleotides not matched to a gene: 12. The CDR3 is CASSFSIRNRGFF. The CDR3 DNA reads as TGTGCCAGCAGTTTTTCTATCAGAAACAGGGGCTTCTTT.

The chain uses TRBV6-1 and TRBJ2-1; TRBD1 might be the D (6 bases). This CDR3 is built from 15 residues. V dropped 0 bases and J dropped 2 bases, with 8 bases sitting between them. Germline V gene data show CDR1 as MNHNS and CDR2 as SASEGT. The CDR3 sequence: CASSEAGQPYNEQFF. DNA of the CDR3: TGTGCCAGCAGTGAAGCAGGACAGCCCTACAATGAGCAGTTCTTC.

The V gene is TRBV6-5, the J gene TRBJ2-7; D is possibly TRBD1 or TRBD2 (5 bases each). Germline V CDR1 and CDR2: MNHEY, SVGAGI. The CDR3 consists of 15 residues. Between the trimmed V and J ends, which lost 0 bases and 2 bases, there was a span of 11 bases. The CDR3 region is CASSYSGTAPYEQYF. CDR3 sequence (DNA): TGTGCCAGCAGTTACTCGGGGACCGCCCCCTACGAGCAGTACTTC.

This CDR3 reads CASSLRTGVGIQYF. DNA of the CDR3: TGTGCCAGCAGTTTACGGACAGGTGTAGGTATTCAGTACTTC. The chain links TRBV2 to TRBJ2-4, with 7 nucleotides matching TRBD1. The trim removed 5 bases at V and 10 bases at J, leaving 11 bases unmatched. This CDR3 has 14 amino acids. Germline CDR1 is SNHLY and CDR2 is FYNNEI.

The DNA of the CDR3 is TGTGCCAGCAGCCAACGGGGAGCCTACAATGAGCAGTTCTTC. It specifies CASSQRGAYNEQFF. The V call is TRBV14, the J call TRBJ2-1; D might be TRBD2 (5 bases). The CDR3 has 14 residues. V was pared by 2 bases and J by 2 bases, with 7 bases between. CDR1 SGHDN and CDR2 FVKESK come from the germline V gene. Supplemented by reference TRBV14 and TRBJ2-1, the full variable domain reads EAGVTQFPSHSVIEKGQTVTLRCDPISGHDNLYWYRRVMGKEIKFLLHFVKESKQDESGMPNNRFLAERTGGTYSTLKVQPAELEDSGVYFCASSQRGAYNEQFFGPGTRLTVL.

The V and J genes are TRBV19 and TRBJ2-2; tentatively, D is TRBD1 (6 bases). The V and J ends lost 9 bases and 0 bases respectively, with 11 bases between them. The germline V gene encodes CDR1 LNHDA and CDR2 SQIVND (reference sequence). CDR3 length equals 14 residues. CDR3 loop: CASRTASNTGELFF. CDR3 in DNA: TGTGCCAGCAGGACAGCCTCGAACACCGGGGAGCTGTTTTTT.

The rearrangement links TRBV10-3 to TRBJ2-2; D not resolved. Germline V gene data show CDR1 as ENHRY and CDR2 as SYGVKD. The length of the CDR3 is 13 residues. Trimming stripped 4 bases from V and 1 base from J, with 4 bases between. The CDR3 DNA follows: TGTGCCATCAGTGTTGGGAACACCGGGGAGCTGTTTTTT. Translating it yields CAISVGNTGELFF.

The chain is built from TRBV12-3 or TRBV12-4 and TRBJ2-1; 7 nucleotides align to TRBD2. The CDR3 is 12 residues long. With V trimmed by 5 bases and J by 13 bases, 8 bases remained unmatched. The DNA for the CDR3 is TGTGCCAGCAGTAGCGGACTAGTGGCTCAGTTCTTC. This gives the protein CASSSGLVAQFF.

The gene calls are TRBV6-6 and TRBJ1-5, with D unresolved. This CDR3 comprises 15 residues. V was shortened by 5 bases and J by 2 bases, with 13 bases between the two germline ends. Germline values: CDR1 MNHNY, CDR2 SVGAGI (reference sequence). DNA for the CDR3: TGTGCCAGCAGTCCGTACAGAGGCGGCAATCAGCCCCAGCATTTT. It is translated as CASSPYRGGNQPQHF.

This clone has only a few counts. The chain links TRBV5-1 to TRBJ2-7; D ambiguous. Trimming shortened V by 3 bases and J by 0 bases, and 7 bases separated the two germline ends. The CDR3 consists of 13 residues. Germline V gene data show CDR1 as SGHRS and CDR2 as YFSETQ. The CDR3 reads CASSWQNSYEQYF. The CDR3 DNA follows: TGCGCCAGCAGCTGGCAGAACTCCTACGAGCAGTACTTC.

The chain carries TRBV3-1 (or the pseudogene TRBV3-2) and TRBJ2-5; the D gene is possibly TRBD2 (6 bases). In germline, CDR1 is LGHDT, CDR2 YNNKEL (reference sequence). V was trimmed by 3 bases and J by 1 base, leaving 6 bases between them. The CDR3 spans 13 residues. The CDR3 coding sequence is TGTGCCAGCAGCCAGGGACTCCAAGAGACCCAGTACTTC. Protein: CASSQGLQETQYF.